The clone carrying this TCR beta chain occurred many times. In the library, unique molecular identifiers were attached to individual cDNA molecules. As originally analysed: Sample TCR totals centred on a median of about 100,000, ranging 23,224 to 690,600. One entry per CDR3 protein results from TCRdb running MiXCR on the RACE reads. These V and J calls rely on TCRdb rather than the paper's analysis. The sample holds about 350,000 distinct CDR3 sequences, roughly 6.3% seen once. The entry originates in a study of human T cells and chemical hapten exposure. V trimming: 6 bases; J trimming: 6 bases; junction bases outside the gene matches: 4. The CDR3 has 12 residues. Described time point: patch test 2, 6 weeks after DPC sensitization. This sample's treatment: therapeutic diphenylcyclopropenone sensitization with weekly scalp DPC. Extraction yielded total RNA from whole blood (unfractionated).

The sequence was collected from a woman aged 18-29 years with alopecia areata. Some clones in this sample may be carry-over from other donors' samples. The chain has TRBV12-3 or TRBV12-4 and TRBJ1-2, with TRBD1 matching 7 bases. The material sequenced was whole blood, taken in connection with sensitization to the hapten diphenylcyclopropenone (DPC). This CDR3 reads CASSWTGDGYTF. The CDR3 DNA sequence: TGTGCCAGCAGCTGGACAGGAGATGGCTACACCTTC.